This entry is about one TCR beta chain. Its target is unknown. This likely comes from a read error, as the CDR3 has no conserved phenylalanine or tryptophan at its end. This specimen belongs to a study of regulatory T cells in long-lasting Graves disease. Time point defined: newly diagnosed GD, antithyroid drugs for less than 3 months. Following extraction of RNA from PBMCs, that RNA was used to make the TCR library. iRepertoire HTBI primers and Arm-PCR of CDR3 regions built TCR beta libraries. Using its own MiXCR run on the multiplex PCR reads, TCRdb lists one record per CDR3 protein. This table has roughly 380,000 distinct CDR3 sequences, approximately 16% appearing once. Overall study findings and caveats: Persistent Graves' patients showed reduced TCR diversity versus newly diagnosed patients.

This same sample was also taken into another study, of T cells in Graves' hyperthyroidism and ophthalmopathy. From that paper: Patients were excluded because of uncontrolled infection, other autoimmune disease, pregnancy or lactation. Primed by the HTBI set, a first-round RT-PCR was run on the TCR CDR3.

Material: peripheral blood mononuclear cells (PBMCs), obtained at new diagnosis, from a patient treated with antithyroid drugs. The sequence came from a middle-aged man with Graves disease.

CDR3 in amino acids: CASSVLAGAFRDTQYS. DNA for the CDR3: TGTGCCAGCAGCGTGCTAGCGGGGGCTTTCAGGGATACGCAGTATTCT. This chain uses TRBV9 with TRBJ2-3; 10 bases line up with TRBD2. The V gene's germline CDR1 is SGDLS and CDR2 YYNGEE. The CDR3 is made up of 16 amino acids. V lost 2 bases to trimming and J lost 6 bases; unmatched junction nucleotides: 9.